Included here is one T cell receptor (beta chain) sequence, with context. What it binds is unknown. The data are from a study of blood T cells in healthy people across ages. Study details: When template switching was applied, about one barcoded beta molecule was captured per two T cells. Study-level results: Researchers said unsorted PBMCs prevented a conclusive naive versus antigen-experienced comparison. Percentage of naive T cells showed a strong correlation with TCR beta diversity.

CDR3 size: 14 residues. The germline gives CDR1 SGHTA, CDR2 FQGNSA. V gave up 9 bases and J gave up 7 bases; unmatched junction bases: 13. Healthy Caucasian individuals from Russia aged roughly 6 to 90 served as donors. Sample-barcoded 5' priming and a J-beta primer mix drove a second PCR of 7 to 11 cycles. MiXCR, applied by TCRdb to the 5' RACE reads, yields one record per CDR3 protein. Among over 1,500,000 distinct CDR3 sequences listed, around 48% were seen once. The chain links TRBV7-2 to TRBJ2-3, with 7 bases matching TRBD2. What was sequenced was blood. This TCR was recovered from a woman aged 40 to 49 in good health. DNA of the CDR3: TGTGCCAGTTCCATAGGCGGGGGTTCCCATACGCAGTATTTT. Its translation: CASSIGGGSHTQYF.